The rows below give T cell receptor beta chains drawn from one sample of a study of blood T cell repertoires in COVID-19. Sequencing used immunoSEQ multiplex PCR; TCRdb keeps in-frame clones, though not all of them. The data show fewer than 250,000 clones, roughly four fifths seen once. The source material was peripheral blood. The origin of the receptors is a woman in her forties with active or convalescent COVID-19. The CDR3 runs from the conserved cysteine through the conserved F or W.

j_gene: TRBJ1-3
v_gene: TRBV15
CDR3aa: CATSRDQNSGNTIYF

j_gene: TRBJ2-7
v_gene: TRBV6-5
CDR3aa: CASGQQGDEQYF

j_gene: TRBJ2-7
v_gene: TRBV11-3
CDR3aa: CASSLDRTGASYEQYF

j_gene: TRBJ1-4
v_gene: TRBV5-8
CDR3aa: CASSPGQGSGRPNEKLFF

j_gene: TRBJ2-2
v_gene: TRBV30
CDR3aa: CAWSVPLVRGELFF

j_gene: TRBJ2-7
v_gene: TRBV9
CDR3aa: CASSGDNSYEQYF

j_gene: TRBJ2-7
v_gene: TRBV5-1
CDR3aa: CASSLVADYEQYF

j_gene: TRBJ1-5
v_gene: TRBV2
CDR3aa: CASCRGSNQPQHF

j_gene: TRBJ2-3
v_gene: TRBV5-1
CDR3aa: CASSLGGLPTQYF

j_gene: TRBJ1-5
v_gene: TRBV28
CDR3aa: CASSFVGTVINQPQHF

j_gene: TRBJ2-7
v_gene: TRBV6-1
CDR3aa: CASSESTGDYYEQYF

j_gene: TRBJ1-5
v_gene: TRBV6-4
CDR3aa: CASRTGTASNQPQHF

j_gene: TRBJ1-6
v_gene: TRBV7-2
CDR3aa: CASSFQGNSYNSPLHF

j_gene: TRBJ2-1
v_gene: TRBV7-3
CDR3aa: CASSLYPTAGVYYNEQFF

j_gene: TRBJ2-7
v_gene: TRBV5-1
CDR3aa: CASSSGSSYEQYF

j_gene: TRBJ1-4
v_gene: TRBV9
CDR3aa: CASSVDRGELFF

j_gene: TRBJ1-1
v_gene: TRBV19
CDR3aa: CASSILRAAEEGAFF

j_gene: TRBJ1-5
v_gene: TRBV2
CDR3aa: CASSGQGSHSNQPQHF

j_gene: TRBJ2-3
v_gene: TRBV12-3/TRBV12-4
CDR3aa: CASSRAGDTQYF

j_gene: TRBJ1-2
v_gene: TRBV24-1
CDR3aa: CATSAPLGQGDGGYGYTF

j_gene: TRBJ1-6
v_gene: TRBV5-1
CDR3aa: CASSPRGTPNSPLHF

j_gene: TRBJ2-2
v_gene: TRBV7-2
CDR3aa: CASSLPGTSGGTGELFF

j_gene: TRBJ1-6
v_gene: TRBV7-3
CDR3aa: CASSRFAGGEGSPLHF

j_gene: TRBJ2-1
v_gene: TRBV7-3
CDR3aa: CASSFGGHYNEQFF

j_gene: TRBJ1-6
v_gene: TRBV7-9
CDR3aa: CASTRLGADSPLHF

j_gene: TRBJ2-5
v_gene: TRBV9
CDR3aa: CASSMTGYQETQYF

j_gene: TRBJ2-5
v_gene: TRBV15
CDR3aa: CATSRDRQAAETQYF

j_gene: TRBJ2-1
v_gene: TRBV10-1
CDR3aa: CASSERVGTSGRGHEQFF

j_gene: TRBJ2-2
v_gene: TRBV9
CDR3aa: CASSVGQGGTGELFF

j_gene: TRBJ2-1
v_gene: TRBV2
CDR3aa: CASFWRIYEQFF

j_gene: TRBJ2-1
v_gene: TRBV19
CDR3aa: CASSIIETGLMGNEQFF

j_gene: TRBJ1-5
v_gene: TRBV30
CDR3aa: CAWSMTGIQPQHF

j_gene: TRBJ1-1
v_gene: TRBV6-5
CDR3aa: CASSYDPDRNTEAFF

j_gene: TRBJ1-2
v_gene: TRBV10-2
CDR3aa: CATRTGLDDYGYTF

j_gene: TRBJ1-5
v_gene: TRBV19
CDR3aa: CASSIERRPQHF

j_gene: TRBJ1-4
v_gene: TRBV4-2
CDR3aa: CASSQGQGDEKLFF

j_gene: TRBJ1-1
v_gene: TRBV18
CDR3aa: CASSPRGGENTEAFF

j_gene: TRBJ1-6
v_gene: TRBV18
CDR3aa: CASSHSTGDNSPLHF

j_gene: TRBJ2-1
v_gene: TRBV19
CDR3aa: CASSIYGSLYNEQFF

j_gene: TRBJ2-7
v_gene: TRBV2
CDR3aa: CASRAQAGTTYEQYF

j_gene: TRBJ2-5
v_gene: TRBV14
CDR3aa: CASSQTTKETQYF

j_gene: TRBJ2-2
v_gene: TRBV7-6
CDR3aa: CASSLTRGVTGELFF

j_gene: TRBJ2-7
v_gene: TRBV5-5
CDR3aa: CASSRTGGSSYEQYF

j_gene: TRBJ1-3
v_gene: TRBV7-9
CDR3aa: CASSFLGGTGSGNTIYF

j_gene: TRBJ1-5
v_gene: TRBV12-5
CDR3aa: CASGPPRTGNNQPQHF

j_gene: TRBJ2-5
v_gene: TRBV27
CDR3aa: CASSWAYREETQYF

j_gene: TRBJ1-5
v_gene: TRBV28
CDR3aa: CASTGGGHYSNQPQHF

j_gene: TRBJ2-5
v_gene: TRBV6-5
CDR3aa: CATLGAGQETQYF

j_gene: TRBJ1-2
v_gene: TRBV9
CDR3aa: CASSRLPSTDRSGYTF

j_gene: TRBJ2-5
v_gene: TRBV24-1
CDR3aa: CATSDPTGDSQETQYF

j_gene: TRBJ2-1
v_gene: TRBV11-3
CDR3aa: CASSPGVEGRNTYNEQFF

j_gene: TRBJ2-1
v_gene: TRBV7-7
CDR3aa: CASSLFLGQGSYNEQFF

j_gene: TRBJ2-1
v_gene: TRBV5-5
CDR3aa: CASSLGVSLSDEQFF

j_gene: TRBJ1-6
v_gene: TRBV15
CDR3aa: CATSRPREQGAGSPLHF

j_gene: TRBJ2-1
v_gene: TRBV11-3
CDR3aa: CASSSGTSVNNEQFF

j_gene: TRBJ2-1
v_gene: TRBV11-2
CDR3aa: CASSLGGLYNEQFF

j_gene: TRBJ1-2
v_gene: TRBV4-3
CDR3aa: CASSQEGQGRYGYTF